A selection of T cell receptor beta chains follows, all from one sample in a study of T-cell memory formation after mild COVID-19. One entry per CDR3 protein, called by TCRdb with MiXCR from the 5' RACE reads. The sample holds 560,000 or so distinct CDR3 sequences; roughly 17% are singletons and the top ten take just over 8%. The sequenced material came from PBMCs or a T cell subset sorted from them (not recorded which). The receptors were gathered from an adult woman who had mild COVID-19 (a few samples of this study predate the infection). Cell type and time point are not known. The CDR3 runs from the conserved cysteine through the conserved F or W. The D gene is left open where the match is weak. Expanded clones get a size class; other rows say once, few or many, or leave the size out.

j_gene,v_gene,abundance,d_gene,CDR3nt,CDR3aa
TRBJ2-5,TRBV11-1,-,-,TGTGCCAGCAGCATAATGGGGACCCAGTACTTC,CASSIMGTQYF
TRBJ2-1,TRBV11-2,-,-,TGTGCCAGCAGCTTAGCGGTAGCCAATGAGCAGTTCTTC,CASSLAVANEQFF
TRBJ2-7,TRBV6-1,few,TRBD1,TGTGCCAGCACCCCGGGACAGGGACCGGGGTACGAGCAGTACTTC,CASTPGQGPGYEQYF
TRBJ2-5,TRBV11-2,few,TRBD1,TGTGCCAGCAGCTTAGTTTTCCAGGGGGCTTCGGAGACCCAGTACTTC,CASSLVFQGASETQYF
TRBJ2-1,TRBV5-1,many,-,TGCGCCAGCTTGGCGGTGGGGGTCCACAATGAGCAGTTCTTC,CASLAVGVHNEQFF
TRBJ2-1,TRBV5-1,once,-,TGCGCCAGCAGCTTAGGCAGCCTAGACAATGAGCAGTTCTTC,CASSLGSLDNEQFF
TRBJ2-1,TRBV12-3/TRBV12-4,few,TRBD2,TGTGCCAGCACCGATCCTAGCGGGAGTAACTACAATGAGCAGTTCTTC,CASTDPSGSNYNEQFF
TRBJ1-1,TRBV14,few,-,TGTGCCAGCAGCCAGGATCAGGGAATCACTGAAGCTTTCTTT,CASSQDQGITEAFF
TRBJ1-2,TRBV5-1,-,-,TGCGCCAGCAGCTACCGGGGAGAAGGGGTCTATGGCTACACCTTC,CASSYRGEGVYGYTF
TRBJ2-5,TRBV27,-,TRBD1,TGTGCCAGCAGTTTAGGACAGGGGCTGGGAGAGACCCAGTACTTC,CASSLGQGLGETQYF
TRBJ2-3,TRBV18,-,-,TGTGCCAGCTCATTGAGGGGGACCCGAAACACAGATACGCAGTATTTT,CASSLRGTRNTDTQYF
TRBJ2-3,TRBV24-1,-,TRBD1,TGTGCCACCAGTGATCCTGGGACAGCGTCGGGGACAGATACGCAGTATTTT,CATSDPGTASGTDTQYF
TRBJ2-1,TRBV12-3/TRBV12-4,-,TRBD2,TGTGCCAGCTCTGTCAGCGGGAGGGAGGTGAATGAGCAGTTCTTC,CASSVSGREVNEQFF
TRBJ2-7,TRBV10-3,few,-,TGTGCCATCAGTGGGCAGACCTACGAGCAGTACTTC,CAISGQTYEQYF
TRBJ2-3,TRBV30,few,TRBD2,TGTGCCTGGAGGGGACTAGCTCCAGATACGCAGTATTTT,CAWRGLAPDTQYF
TRBJ1-2,TRBV15,-,-,TGTGCCACCAGCAGGGGGGGGGTGGACGGCTACACCTTC,CATSRGGVDGYTF
TRBJ1-1,TRBV12-3/TRBV12-4,many,-,TGTGCCAGCAGGCAACTATCGGGTTCCTCAAACACTGAAGCTTTCTTT,CASRQLSGSSNTEAFF
TRBJ2-3,TRBV27,few,-,TGTGCCAGCCTCTCGGGCGTAGTGGGGCCAGATACGCAGTATTTT,CASLSGVVGPDTQYF
TRBJ2-7,TRBV7-8,many,-,TGTGCCAGCAGCTTAGGGGTTACCTACGAGCAGTACTTC,CASSLGVTYEQYF
TRBJ2-7,TRBV2,few,TRBD1,TGTGCCAGCAGTAACCCCGGGGACAGCCCCTACGAGCAGTACTTC,CASSNPGDSPYEQYF
TRBJ2-2,TRBV5-1,few,-,TGCGCCAGCAGCGGACAAGCGAACACCGGGGAGCTGTTTTTT,CASSGQANTGELFF
TRBJ2-3,TRBV2,-,-,TGTGCCAGCAGGGCGGTGGGCACAGATACGCAGTATTTT,CASRAVGTDTQYF
TRBJ2-3,TRBV12-3/TRBV12-4,many,-,TGTGCCAGCAGTTCAGTTCCTAGCACAGATACGCAGTATTTT,CASSSVPSTDTQYF
TRBJ2-2,TRBV18,few,TRBD1,TGTGCCAGCTCACCAGCTTGGAACAGGGGTTCCGGGGAGCTGTTTTTT,CASSPAWNRGSGELFF
TRBJ2-2,TRBV12-3/TRBV12-4,-,-,TGTGCCAGCAGTTGGGGGGCGGTTAACACCGGGGAGCTGTTTTTT,CASSWGAVNTGELFF
TRBJ2-2,TRBV4-2,-,TRBD2,TGTGCCAGCAGCCAGGAACCTAGCGGGAACACCGGGGAGCTGTTTTTT,CASSQEPSGNTGELFF
TRBJ1-1,TRBV12-5,few,-,TGTGCTAGTGGTTTGGTACTGGGGGGCACTGAAGCTTTCTTT,CASGLVLGGTEAFF
TRBJ2-7,TRBV30,few,TRBD1,TGTGCCTGGAATCCAGGGACAGGGGCCCCTCAGCAGTACTTC,CAWNPGTGAPQQYF
TRBJ1-4,TRBV7-9,few,-,TGTGCCAGCAGCCCGGGGTCGGAAAAGCTGTTTTTT,CASSPGSEKLFF
TRBJ2-1,TRBV7-9,-,-,TGTGCCAGCAGTAAGACTAGTACCTACAATGAGCAGTTCTTC,CASSKTSTYNEQFF
TRBJ2-3,TRBV7-8,-,-,TGTGCCAGCAGCTCCAAATACACAGATACGCAGTATTTT,CASSSKYTDTQYF
TRBJ2-7,TRBV2,few,-,TGTGCCAGCAGTGCGGTGGAGGCCTCCTACGAGCAGTACTTC,CASSAVEASYEQYF
TRBJ1-5,TRBV20-1,few,-,TGCAGTGCCAAACGACAGGACAATCAGCCCCAGCATTTT,CSAKRQDNQPQHF
TRBJ2-7,TRBV29-1,few,-,TGCAGCGTTGAAGGGGTTAGGAGCGAGCAGTACTTC,CSVEGVRSEQYF
TRBJ2-1,TRBV12-3/TRBV12-4,few,TRBD2,TGTGCCAGCAGGGAGCGGGAGTTGCCTTACAATGAGCAGTTCTTC,CASRERELPYNEQFF
TRBJ1-1,TRBV6-2/TRBV6-3,few,-,TGTGCCAGCAGTTACACGGGGGTCCACACTGAAGCTTTCTTT,CASSYTGVHTEAFF
TRBJ1-5,TRBV10-3,-,-,TGTGCCACCCGGGGGAGGGGGGATCAGCCCCAGCATTTT,CATRGRGDQPQHF
TRBJ2-7,TRBV2,-,TRBD1,TGTGCCAGCAGCGATTATGGACAGGGCCTTCAGTACTTC,CASSDYGQGLQYF
TRBJ2-1,TRBV9,-,-,TGTGCCAGCAGCGATCGGGACGGAGCCTACGATGAGCAGTTCTTC,CASSDRDGAYDEQFF
TRBJ2-7,TRBV5-1,few,TRBD2,TGCGCCAGCAGCTTGACTAGCGGCGCCTTTACCTACGAGCAGTACTTC,CASSLTSGAFTYEQYF
TRBJ1-1,TRBV7-3,few,-,TGTGCCAGCAGCTTATTCGCCCTCGCAGGGAACACTGAAGCTTTCTTT,CASSLFALAGNTEAFF
TRBJ2-3,TRBV29-1,-,-,TGCAGCGTTGAGAAGGGGCTTGGTTCGGATACGCAGTATTTT,CSVEKGLGSDTQYF
TRBJ1-1,TRBV6-6,-,-,TGTGCCAGCAGTTGGGGGGCAAGGCTCGGTGGCACTGAAGCTTTCTTT,CASSWGARLGGTEAFF
TRBJ2-3,TRBV4-1,many,-,TGCGCCAGCAGCCAAGATCGACTAGTGACAGATACGCAGTATTTT,CASSQDRLVTDTQYF
TRBJ2-2,TRBV4-1,-,-,TGCGCCAGCAGCCGCCAGGCGACGGGCGGGGAGCTGTTTTTT,CASSRQATGGELFF
TRBJ1-5,TRBV7-2,few,-,TGTGCCAGCAGCTTTACCCGGGAGCCCCAGCATTTT,CASSFTREPQHF
TRBJ2-5,TRBV9,-,-,TGTGCCAGCAGCGTAGGTAACAGGGCAGAGACCCAGTACTTC,CASSVGNRAETQYF
TRBJ2-5,TRBV24-1,few,-,TGTGCCACCAGTGATCCACATCGAGCCCAAGAGACCCAGTACTTC,CATSDPHRAQETQYF
TRBJ1-2,TRBV12-5,few,-,TGTGCTAGTGGTTCGGGAGGGCTTGGTGGCTACACCTTC,CASGSGGLGGYTF
TRBJ2-7,TRBV7-2,few,-,TGTGCCAGCAGCCGCGGACTTGGGTACTACGAGCAGTACTTC,CASSRGLGYYEQYF